These 3 T cell receptor beta chains originate from one sample sequenced in a study of blood T cell repertoires in COVID-19. The data were produced by immunoSEQ multiplex PCR, yet TCRdb's version contains in-frame clones alone and is incomplete. The table has some 110,000 clones, roughly 76% seen once. Sequenced: peripheral blood. The receptors come from a woman in her 70s with acute or convalescent COVID-19.

The chain has TRBV9 and TRBJ2-3, with 13 bases aligning to TRBD2. The J segment lost 3 bases and the V segment lost 4 bases, leaving 2 bases of the junction unmatched. This CDR3 contains 15 residues. Germline values: CDR1 SGDLS, CDR2 YYNGEE. The CDR3 reads CASSTLAGGTDTQYF. The DNA for the CDR3 is TGTGCCAGCAGCACACTAGCGGGAGGGACAGATACGCAGTATTTT.

The V call is TRBV9, the J call TRBJ1-3, with 9 positions matching TRBD1. The ends lost 4 bases at V and 0 bases at J; junction bases unmatched: 8. Looked up from germline, CDR1 is SGDLS and CDR2 is YYNGEE. CDR3 length: 17 residues. In DNA, the CDR3 is TGTGCCAGCAGCCCCTACAGGGGGCCCGACTCTGGAAACACCATATATTTT. It encodes CASSPYRGPDSGNTIYF.

The V gene is TRBV29-1, the J gene TRBJ2-1; 8 bases line up with TRBD2. The germline V gene encodes CDR1 SQVTM and CDR2 ANQGSEA. Germline trimming cut 5 bases from V and 8 bases from J; bases unmatched to any gene: 2. The CDR3 has 11 amino acids. CDR3 nucleotides: TGCAGCGTTCAGCGGGGGTATGAGCAGTTCTTC. As protein: CSVQRGYEQFF.